What follows are 26 T cell receptor beta chains derived from one specimen sequenced in a study of patients and donors after allogeneic stem cell transplantation. TCRdb analysed the RT-PCR reads with MiXCR anew, one entry per CDR3 protein. The profile covers some 880,000 distinct CDR3 sequences, with more than 15% appearing a single time and 6% taken by the ten largest. Sequencing input: blood, either unsorted or a sorted T cell fraction (not recorded which). The receptors shown here come from a human donor who was either an allogeneic HSCT recipient or a stem cell or donor lymphocyte infusion donor (not recorded which). It is not recorded whose cells these are; they may come from a transplant donor.

The V gene is TRBV5-1, the J gene TRBJ2-6; 7 bases agree with TRBD2. The J segment lost 4 bases and the V segment lost 4 bases, leaving 20 bases of the junction unmatched. The CDR3 sequence is 20 residues long. Germline assignment: CDR1 SGHRS and CDR2 YFSETQ. The CDR3 bases are TGCGCCAGCAGCCCTGAGGGAATAGCGGGCGATTTGGCCGGGGCCAACGTCCTGACTTTC. It translates to CASSPEGIAGDLAGANVLTF.

There are many counts of this clonotype. This chain links TRBV24-1 with TRBJ2-7; no clear D. CDR1 is KGHDR and CDR2 is SFDVKD in the germline V gene. V dropped 1 base and J dropped 3 bases, with 0 bases sitting between them. This CDR3 region has 11 residues. The chain's CDR3 is CATSDFYEQYF. The CDR3 bases are TGTGCCACCAGTGATTTCTACGAGCAGTACTTC.

The rearrangement joins TRBV6-5 to TRBJ2-5; no clear D gene. The CDR3 runs 11 residues. Germline CDR1 and CDR2: MNHEY and SVGAGI. Trimming removed 0 bases at V and 10 bases at J, with 6 bases between. CDR3 residues: CASSYSGGQYF. DNA of the CDR3: TGTGCCAGCAGTTACTCGGGTGGCCAGTACTTC.

The chain joins TRBV5-6 to TRBJ1-6, with 7 nucleotides matching TRBD1. V trimming: 4 bases; J trimming: 8 bases; junction bases outside the gene matches: 6. The CDR3 sequence is 14 residues long. Germline CDR1 SGHDT, CDR2 YYEEEE. The CDR3 DNA is TGTGCCAGCAGCCCCGGACAGGCACATTCACCCCTCCACTTT. This encodes CASSPGQAHSPLHF.

The sample holds a few counts of this clonotype. The chain employs TRBV28 and TRBJ2-1; TRBD2 agrees at 8 bases. J gave up 9 bases and V 4 bases, and 14 bases lay outside the gene matches. Germline V gene data show CDR1 as MDHEN and CDR2 as SYDVKM. CDR3 size: 16 residues. CDR3 sequence reads: CASSSQGLDGYGEQFF. CDR3 DNA sequence: TGTGCCAGCAGTTCACAGGGACTAGACGGTTACGGTGAGCAGTTCTTC.

This clonotype was detected only a few times. This chain links TRBV20-1 with TRBJ1-4; D call uncertain. V was pared by 3 bases and J by 5 bases, with 10 bases between. This CDR3 spans 13 amino acids. CDR1 is DFQATT, CDR2 SNEGSKA, per germline (reference sequence). CDR3 in amino acids: CSASWRINEKLFF. The CDR3 nucleotides read TGCAGTGCTAGTTGGCGGATCAATGAAAAACTGTTTTTT.

This clonotype occurred a few times. The chain employs TRBV6-1 and TRBJ1-2; tentatively, D is TRBD1 (6 bases). V was pared by 8 bases and J by 8 bases, with 24 bases between. This CDR3 contains 15 residues. Germline V gene lookup returns CDR1 MNHNS and CDR2 SASEGT. As DNA, the CDR3 is TGTGCCAGCCTCAACCCCCCGGGGGGCGGTGGCGGCTACACCTTC. It translates to CASLNPPGGGGGYTF.

The table lists this clonotype with a few counts. The chain couples TRBV18 to TRBJ2-2; D ambiguous. The V gene's germline CDR1 is KGHSH and CDR2 LQKENI. The CDR3 extends over 15 amino acids. V was shortened by 3 bases and J by 0 bases, with 8 bases between the two germline ends. The DNA of the CDR3 is TGTGCCAGCTCACCGGAAGGGACGAACACCGGGGAGCTGTTTTTT. Its translation is CASSPEGTNTGELFF.

This clonotype was detected only a few times. DNA for the CDR3: TGTGCCTGGAGTGTCGGGCGAGGCTATGGCTACACCTTC. As protein: CAWSVGRGYGYTF. V and J are TRBV30 and TRBJ1-2; D unclear. Germline V gives CDR1 GTSNPN, CDR2 SVGIG (reference sequence). V shed 0 bases and J shed 4 bases, with 9 bases lying between them. This CDR3 spans 13 amino acids. Complete variable domain (other parts from reference TRBV30 and TRBJ1-2): SQTIHQWPATLVQPVGSPLSLECTVEGTSNPNLYWYRQAAGRGLQLLFYSVGIGQISSEVPQNLSASRPQDRQFILSSKKLLLSDSGFYLCAWSVGRGYGYTFGSGTRLTVV.

This clonotype turned up a few times. The chain carries TRBV3-1 and TRBJ2-2, with D unclear. The V end lost 1 base, the J end lost 8 bases, and 11 bases lay between the germline ends. This CDR3 is 14 amino acids long. Germline values: CDR1 LGHDT, CDR2 YNNKEL (reference sequence). The CDR3 sequence: CASSQVRKPGELFF. The DNA for the CDR3 is TGTGCCAGCAGCCAAGTCCGGAAACCGGGGGAGCTGTTTTTT.

The chain recombines TRBV5-6 with TRBJ2-5; D ambiguous. Trimming stripped 0 bases from V and 5 bases from J, with 20 bases between. The CDR3 covers 17 residues. CDR1 and CDR2 from the germline V gene are SGHDT and YYEEEE. Here the CDR3 reads CASSLGSWAGDGETQYF. The CDR3 DNA reads as TGTGCCAGCAGCTTGGGTTCATGGGCCGGTGACGGGGAGACCCAGTACTTC.

A few counts support this clonotype. V usage is TRBV30 and J usage is TRBJ1-1; D is ambiguous. The CDR3 spans 12 residues. Germline V CDR1 and CDR2: GTSNPN, SVGIG (reference sequence). Trimming shortened V by 0 bases and J by 3 bases, and 5 bases separated the two germline ends. CDR3 nucleotides: TGTGCCTGGAGTGTATTGGACACTGAAGCTTTCTTT. Its protein product is CAWSVLDTEAFF.

The genes are TRBV25-1 and TRBJ2-1; D might be TRBD1 (5 bases). The CDR3 extends over 16 amino acids. With 2 bases removed from V and 4 bases from J, the gap between germline ends came to 15 bases. Germline lookup yields CDR1 MGHDK and CDR2 SYGVNS. The DNA of the CDR3 is TGTGCCAGCAGTGAAACACGAACAGGAACTTACAATGAGCAGTTCTTC. This encodes CASSETRTGTYNEQFF.

The CDR3 DNA sequence: TGCAGTGCTCGCCCCCAAGGGGGCGTGGGCACCTACAATGAGCAGTTCTTC. As protein: CSARPQGGVGTYNEQFF. The chain recombines TRBV20-1 with TRBJ2-1; 7 bases match TRBD1. CDR3 length: 17 amino acids. V lost 5 bases and J lost 2; bases outside the gene matches: 15. Germline assignment: CDR1 DFQATT and CDR2 SNEGSKA (reference sequence).

In its sample, this clonotype was seen many times. V gene TRBV12-3 or TRBV12-4 combines with J gene TRBJ2-5; maybe TRBD2 (6 bases). The CDR3 has 16 residues. V gave up 5 bases and J gave up 2 bases, with 18 bases separating them. The CDR3 region is CASSPGGGVGQETQYF. DNA for the CDR3: TGTGCCAGCAGTCCGGGTGGCGGGGTTGGGCAAGAGACCCAGTACTTC.

In its sample, this clonotype was seen a few times. The genes are TRBV12-3 or TRBV12-4 and TRBJ2-3, with TRBD2 identical over 8 bases. The CDR3 is 17 residues long. The V segment lost 1 base and the J segment 3 bases; nucleotides outside the gene matches: 9. The CDR3 loop reads CASSLGALAGGTDTQYF. The CDR3 DNA is TGTGCCAGCAGTTTAGGGGCCCTGGCGGGGGGTACAGATACGCAGTATTTT.

The rearrangement uses TRBV9 and TRBJ2-1; no clear D. Trimming cost V 4 bases and J 1 base, with 12 bases left between them. Germline CDR1 and CDR2: SGDLS and YYNGEE. The CDR3 sequence is 15 residues long. The CDR3 reads CASSTWTSSYNEQFF. The CDR3 DNA reads TGTGCCAGCAGCACATGGACCAGTTCCTACAATGAGCAGTTCTTC.

V is TRBV3-1 and J is TRBJ2-5, with D unclear. The V gene's germline CDR1 is LGHDT and CDR2 YNNKEL (reference sequence). The CDR3 is made up of 12 amino acids. V was cut by 2 bases and J by 13 bases, with 14 bases left in between. The CDR3 spells CASSQLTWFRYF. The CDR3 DNA sequence: TGTGCCAGCAGCCAACTGACCTGGTTCCGGTACTTC.

The rearrangement uses TRBV27 and TRBJ2-3; D gene uncertain. Trimming took off 0 bases at V and 4 bases at J, with 5 bases between the two ends. CDR1 is MNHEY and CDR2 is SMNVEV in the germline V gene (reference sequence). The CDR3 runs to 13 residues. CDR3 residues: CASSLSSPDTQYF. Written as DNA, the CDR3 is TGTGCCAGCAGTTTATCGTCCCCAGATACGCAGTATTTT.

This chain uses TRBV6-5 with TRBJ2-2; D gene ambiguous. This CDR3 has 14 residues. In germline, CDR1 is MNHEY, CDR2 SVGAGI. V was trimmed by 0 bases and J by 7 bases, leaving 9 bases between them. CDR3 sequence: CASSYSIWVGELFF. For the CDR3, the DNA is TGTGCCAGCAGTTACTCGATATGGGTCGGGGAGCTGTTTTTT.

In this sample, this clonotype turned up a few times. This chain connects TRBV4-2 to TRBJ1-1; a weak D match, TRBD1 (5 bases). Germline CDR1 LGHNA, CDR2 YNFKEQ. CDR3 length: 15 amino acids. Trimming took 2 bases from V and 4 from J, leaving 14 bases between them. CDR3 residues: CASSQKDNPSTEAFF. For the CDR3, the DNA is TGTGCCAGCAGCCAAAAGGACAACCCGAGCACTGAAGCTTTCTTT.

This clonotype was picked up a small number of times. The V call is TRBV28, the J call TRBJ1-2; the D gene is possibly TRBD1 (5 bases). Germline V lookup: CDR1 MDHEN, CDR2 SYDVKM. The CDR3 consists of 15 residues. Trimming stripped 4 bases from V and 8 bases from J, with 20 bases between. The CDR3 is CASSWVAGRVGGYTF. CDR3 nucleotides: TGTGCCAGCAGTTGGGTAGCGGGCAGGGTGGGCGGCTACACCTTC.

The J gene is TRBJ2-3, the V gene TRBV6-1; the match to TRBD2 covers 9 bases. The V segment lost 7 bases and the J segment 8 bases; nucleotides outside the gene matches: 10. This CDR3 is 14 amino acids long. Germline V lookup: CDR1 MNHNS, CDR2 SASEGT. CDR3 in amino acids: CASTEAGGMVTQYF. In DNA, the CDR3 is TGTGCCAGCACCGAAGCGGGGGGCATGGTTACGCAGTATTTT.

The chain combines TRBV6-1 with TRBJ2-7, with D perhaps TRBD2 (5 bases). Germline assignment: CDR1 MNHNS and CDR2 SASEGT. The CDR3 runs 13 residues. The V end was cut by 10 bases, the J end by 8 bases, with 21 bases between. CDR3 in DNA: TGTGCCACCCACCCGAGAGGGTATCGTAAGCAGTACTTC. It codes for CATHPRGYRKQYF.

This chain connects TRBV18 to TRBJ1-2; D gene ambiguous. Looked up from germline, CDR1 is KGHSH and CDR2 is LQKENI. The CDR3 has 13 residues. Trimming left V 5 bases short and J 7 bases short, with 14 bases between. CDR3 coding DNA: TGTGCCAGCTCAACCAGCGGGGAAGGTGGCTACACCTTC. Translation: CASSTSGEGGYTF.

The chain employs TRBV18 and TRBJ1-1, with D perhaps TRBD1 (5 bases). Trimming removed 6 bases at V and 1 base at J, with 21 bases between. CDR1 is KGHSH and CDR2 is LQKENI in the germline V gene. CDR3 length: 17 residues. The CDR3: CASSSVATPGPNTEAFF. CDR3 DNA sequence: TGTGCCAGCTCCTCCGTCGCCACCCCAGGGCCGAACACTGAAGCTTTCTTT.